What follows describes a single T cell receptor (beta chain). The antigen is undetermined. Sequencing was done on patients that had shown CD8+CD57+ cell expansion by flow cytometry. Every one of the patients had aplastic anemia (severe, acquired). For CDR3 and TCR beta VDJ profiling, genomic DNA was the template used. MiXCR, applied by TCRdb to the reads, yields one record per CDR3 protein. The table has approximately 250,000 distinct CDR3 sequences, approximately 80% seen once; the top ten hold 40% to 55%. The record originates from a study of CD8+CD57+ T cells in acquired aplastic anemia. At the level of the study: Isolated CD4+ and CD8+ cells, once sorted, yielded DNA averaging about 3.4 ug. General study points: Patients had around 28 CD8+ CDR3 sequences in common with controls (the shared set). Statistical testing detected no significant gap in CD8+ Simpson's diversity between patients and controls.

This CDR3 is built from 13 residues. The V and J ends lost 5 bases and 8 bases respectively, with 14 bases between them. CDR1 and CDR2 (germline): SNHLY, FYNNEI. The rearrangement joins TRBV2 to TRBJ2-3; possible D gene TRBD1, 5 bases. The TCR was taken from a human donor with aplastic anemia. Sequences were obtained from sorted CD4+, CD8+, or CD8+CD57+ T cells (not recorded which) from PBMCs. The CDR3 sequence: CASSLAAQGTQYF. In DNA form, the CDR3 reads TGTGCCAGCAGTTTGGCAGCCCAGGGTACGCAGTATTTT.